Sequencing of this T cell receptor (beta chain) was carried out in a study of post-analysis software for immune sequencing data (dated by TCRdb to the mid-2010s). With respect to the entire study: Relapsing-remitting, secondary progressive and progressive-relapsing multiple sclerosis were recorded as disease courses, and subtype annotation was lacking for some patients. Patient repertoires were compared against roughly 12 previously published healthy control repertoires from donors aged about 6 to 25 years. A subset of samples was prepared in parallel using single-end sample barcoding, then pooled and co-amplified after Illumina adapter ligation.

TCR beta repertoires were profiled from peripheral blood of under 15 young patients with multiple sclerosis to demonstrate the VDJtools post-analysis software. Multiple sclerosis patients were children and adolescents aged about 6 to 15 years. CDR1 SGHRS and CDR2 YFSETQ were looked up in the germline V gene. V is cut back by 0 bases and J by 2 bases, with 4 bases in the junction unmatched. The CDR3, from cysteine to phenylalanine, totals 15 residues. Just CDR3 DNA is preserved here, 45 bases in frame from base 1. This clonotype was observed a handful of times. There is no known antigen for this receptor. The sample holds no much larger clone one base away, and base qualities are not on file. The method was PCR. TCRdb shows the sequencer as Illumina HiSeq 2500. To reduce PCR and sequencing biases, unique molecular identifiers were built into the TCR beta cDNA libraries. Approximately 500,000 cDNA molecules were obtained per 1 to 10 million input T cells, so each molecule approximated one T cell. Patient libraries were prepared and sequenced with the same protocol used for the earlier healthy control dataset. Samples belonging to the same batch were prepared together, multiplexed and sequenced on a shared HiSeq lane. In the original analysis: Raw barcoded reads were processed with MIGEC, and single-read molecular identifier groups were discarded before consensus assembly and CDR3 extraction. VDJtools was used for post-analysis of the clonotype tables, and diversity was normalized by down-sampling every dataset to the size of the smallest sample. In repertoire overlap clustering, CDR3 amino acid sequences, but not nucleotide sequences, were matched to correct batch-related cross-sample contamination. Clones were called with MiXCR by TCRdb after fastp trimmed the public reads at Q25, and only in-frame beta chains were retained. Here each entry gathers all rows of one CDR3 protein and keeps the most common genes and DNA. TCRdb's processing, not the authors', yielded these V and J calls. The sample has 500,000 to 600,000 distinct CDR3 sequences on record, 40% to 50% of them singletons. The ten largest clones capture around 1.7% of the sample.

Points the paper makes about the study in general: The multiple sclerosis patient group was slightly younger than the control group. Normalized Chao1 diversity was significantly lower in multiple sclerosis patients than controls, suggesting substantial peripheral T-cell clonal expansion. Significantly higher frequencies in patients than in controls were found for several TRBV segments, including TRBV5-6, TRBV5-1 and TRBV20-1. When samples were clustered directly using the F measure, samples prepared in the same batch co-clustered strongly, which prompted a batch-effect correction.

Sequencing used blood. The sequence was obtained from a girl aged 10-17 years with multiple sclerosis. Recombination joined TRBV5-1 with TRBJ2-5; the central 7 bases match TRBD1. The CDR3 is CASSLGDSLQETQYF. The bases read TGCGCCAGCAGCTTGGGGGACAGCCTACAAGAGACCCAGTACTTC.